Described below is a single TCR beta chain sequence and its context. The antigen is unknown. The time point: baseline pretreatment blood. The treatment denotes: 15 Gy SBRT to primary tumor, nephrectomy 4 weeks later. Only in-frame clones appear in the TCRdb table, and some are missing; sequencing was by immunoSEQ multiplex PCR. Of about 49,000 clones detected, 65% to 90% appear once; the ten largest clones hold roughly 33%. V lost 5 bases to trimming and J lost 5 bases; unmatched junction nucleotides: 1. CDR3 size: 13 residues. The germline V gene has CDR1 SGHAT and CDR2 FQDESV (reference sequence). The data belong to a study of radiation and T cells in renal cell carcinoma. Whole-study results and caveats: No pretreatment tumor biopsies were available for baseline clonotypes.

The sequencing used blood, collected from a patient whose treatment included radiotherapy and nephrectomy. The chain employs TRBV11-1 and TRBJ2-5, with 11 bases matching TRBD1. The TCR comes from a woman between 65 and 79 years old with renal cell carcinoma. The CDR3 sequence: CASSRDRGETQYF. CDR3 DNA: TGTGCCAGCAGCCGGGACAGGGGGGAGACCCAGTACTTC.